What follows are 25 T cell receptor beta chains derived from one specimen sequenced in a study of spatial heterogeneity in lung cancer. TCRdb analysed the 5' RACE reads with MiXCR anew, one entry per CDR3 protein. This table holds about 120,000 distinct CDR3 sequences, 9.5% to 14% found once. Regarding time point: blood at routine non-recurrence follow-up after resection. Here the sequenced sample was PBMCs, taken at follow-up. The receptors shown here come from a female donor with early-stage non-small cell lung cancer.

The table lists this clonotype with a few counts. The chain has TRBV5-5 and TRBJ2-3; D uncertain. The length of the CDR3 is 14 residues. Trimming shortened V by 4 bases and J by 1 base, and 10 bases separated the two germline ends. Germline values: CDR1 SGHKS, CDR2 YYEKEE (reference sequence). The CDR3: CASSNAVGTDTQYF. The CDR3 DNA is TGTGCCAGCAGCAACGCGGTAGGCACAGATACGCAGTATTTT.

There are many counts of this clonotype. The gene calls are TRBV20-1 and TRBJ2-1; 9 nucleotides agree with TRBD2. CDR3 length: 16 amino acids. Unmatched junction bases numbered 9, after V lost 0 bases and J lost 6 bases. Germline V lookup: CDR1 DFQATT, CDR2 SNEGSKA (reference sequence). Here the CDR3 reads CSARDPGGRGGNEQFF. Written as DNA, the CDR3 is TGCAGTGCTAGAGATCCGGGCGGGAGGGGAGGCAATGAGCAGTTCTTC.

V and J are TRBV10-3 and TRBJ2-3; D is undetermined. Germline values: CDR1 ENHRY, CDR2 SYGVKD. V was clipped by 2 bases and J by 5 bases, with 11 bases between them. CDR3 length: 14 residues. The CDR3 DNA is TGTGCCATCAGTGAGCCCAGGTCGGGAGATACGCAGTATTTT. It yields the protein CAISEPRSGDTQYF.

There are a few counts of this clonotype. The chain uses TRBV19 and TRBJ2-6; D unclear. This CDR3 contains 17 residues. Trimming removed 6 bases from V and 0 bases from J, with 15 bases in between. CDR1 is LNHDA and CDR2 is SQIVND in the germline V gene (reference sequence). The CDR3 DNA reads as TGTGCCAGTAGCAAGGGATCTTTCCGCTCTGGGGCCAACGTCCTGACTTTC. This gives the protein CASSKGSFRSGANVLTF.

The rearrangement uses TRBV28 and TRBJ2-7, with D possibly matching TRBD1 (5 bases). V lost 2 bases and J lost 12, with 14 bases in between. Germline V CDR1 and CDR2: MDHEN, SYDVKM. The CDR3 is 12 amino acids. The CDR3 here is CASSLTVRGRYF. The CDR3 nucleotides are TGTGCCAGCAGTTTAACAGTAAGGGGCCGGTACTTC.

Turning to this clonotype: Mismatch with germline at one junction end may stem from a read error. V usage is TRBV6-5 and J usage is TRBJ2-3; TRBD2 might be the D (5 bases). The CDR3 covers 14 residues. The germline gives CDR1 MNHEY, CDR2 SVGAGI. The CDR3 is CAGSLAQGTDTQYF. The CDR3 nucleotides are TGTGCCGGCAGTTTAGCGCAGGGCACAGATACGCAGTATTTT.

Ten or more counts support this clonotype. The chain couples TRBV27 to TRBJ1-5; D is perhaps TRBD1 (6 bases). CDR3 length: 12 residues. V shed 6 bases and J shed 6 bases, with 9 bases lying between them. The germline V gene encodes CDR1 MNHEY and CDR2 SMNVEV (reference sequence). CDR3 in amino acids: CASRQGSQPQHF. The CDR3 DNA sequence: TGTGCCAGCAGGCAGGGGAGTCAGCCCCAGCATTTT.

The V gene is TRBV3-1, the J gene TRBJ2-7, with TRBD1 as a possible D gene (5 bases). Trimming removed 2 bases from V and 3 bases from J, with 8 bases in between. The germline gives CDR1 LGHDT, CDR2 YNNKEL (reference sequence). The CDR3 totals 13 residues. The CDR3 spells CASSQQGIYEQYF. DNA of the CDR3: TGTGCCAGCAGCCAACAGGGAATCTACGAGCAGTACTTC.

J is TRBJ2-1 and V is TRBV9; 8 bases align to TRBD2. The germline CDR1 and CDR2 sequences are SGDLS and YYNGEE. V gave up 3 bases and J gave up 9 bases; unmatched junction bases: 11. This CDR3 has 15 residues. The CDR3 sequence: CASSDGGALAGEQFF. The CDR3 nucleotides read TGTGCCAGCAGCGACGGGGGGGCGCTAGCAGGTGAGCAGTTCTTC.

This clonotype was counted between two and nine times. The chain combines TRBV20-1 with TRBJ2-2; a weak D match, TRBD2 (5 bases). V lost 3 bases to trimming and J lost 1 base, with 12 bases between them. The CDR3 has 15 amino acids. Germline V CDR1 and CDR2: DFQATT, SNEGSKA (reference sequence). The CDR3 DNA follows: TGCAGTGCTAGTCCCGGCCGGGGGAACACCGGGGAGCTGTTTTTT. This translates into CSASPGRGNTGELFF.

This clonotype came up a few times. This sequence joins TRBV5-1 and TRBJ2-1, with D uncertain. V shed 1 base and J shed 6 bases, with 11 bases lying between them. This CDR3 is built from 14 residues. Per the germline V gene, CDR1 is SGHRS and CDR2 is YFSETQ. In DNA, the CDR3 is TGCGCCAGCAGCTTGTCTGCCGGCTCCAATGAGCAGTTCTTC. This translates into CASSLSAGSNEQFF.

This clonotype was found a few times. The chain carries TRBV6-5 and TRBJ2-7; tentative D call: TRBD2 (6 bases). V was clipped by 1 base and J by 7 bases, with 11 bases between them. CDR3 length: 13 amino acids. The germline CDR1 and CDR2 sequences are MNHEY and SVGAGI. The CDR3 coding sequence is TGTGCCAGCAGTTACTTGGACGGGGGAGAGCAGTACGTC. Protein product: CASSYLDGGEQYV.

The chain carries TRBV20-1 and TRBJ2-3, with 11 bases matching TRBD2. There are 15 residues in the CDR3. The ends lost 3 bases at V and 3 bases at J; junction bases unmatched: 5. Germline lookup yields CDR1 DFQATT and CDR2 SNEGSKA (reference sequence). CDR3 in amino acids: CSASPTSGKTDTQYF. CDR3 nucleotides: TGCAGTGCTAGCCCGACTAGCGGGAAAACAGATACGCAGTATTTT.

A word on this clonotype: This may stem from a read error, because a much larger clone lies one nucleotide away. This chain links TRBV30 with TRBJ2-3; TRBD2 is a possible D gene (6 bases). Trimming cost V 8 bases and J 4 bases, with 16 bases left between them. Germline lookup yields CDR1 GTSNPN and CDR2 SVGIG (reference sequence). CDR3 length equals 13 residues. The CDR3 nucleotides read TGTGCCCGGGGAGGTGGAGTTGCAGATACGCAGTATTTT. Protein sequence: CARGGGVADTQYF. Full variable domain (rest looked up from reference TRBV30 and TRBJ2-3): SQTIHQWPATLVQPVGSPLSLECTVEGTSNPNLYWYRQAAGRGLQLLFYSVGIGQISSEVPQNLSASRPQDRQFILSSKKLLLSDSGFYLCARGGGVADTQYFGPGTRLTVL.

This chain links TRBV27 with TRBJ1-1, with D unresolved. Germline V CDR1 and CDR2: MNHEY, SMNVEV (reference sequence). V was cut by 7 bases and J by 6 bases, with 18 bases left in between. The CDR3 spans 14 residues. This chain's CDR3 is CASTPRAPISEAFF. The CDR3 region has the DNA TGTGCCAGCACCCCCCGCGCCCCTATCTCTGAAGCTTTCTTT.

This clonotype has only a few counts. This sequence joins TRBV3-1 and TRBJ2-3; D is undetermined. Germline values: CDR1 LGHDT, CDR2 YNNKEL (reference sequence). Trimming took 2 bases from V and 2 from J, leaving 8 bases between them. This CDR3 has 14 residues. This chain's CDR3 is CASSQRKNTDTQYF. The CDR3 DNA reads TGTGCCAGCAGCCAAAGGAAGAACACAGATACGCAGTATTTT.

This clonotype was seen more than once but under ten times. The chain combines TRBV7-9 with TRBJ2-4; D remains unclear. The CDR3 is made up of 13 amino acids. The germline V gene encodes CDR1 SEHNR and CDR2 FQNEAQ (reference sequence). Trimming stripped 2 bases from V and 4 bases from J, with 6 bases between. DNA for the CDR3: TGTGCCAGCAGCTTAAACAATAAAAACATTCAGTACTTC. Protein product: CASSLNNKNIQYF.

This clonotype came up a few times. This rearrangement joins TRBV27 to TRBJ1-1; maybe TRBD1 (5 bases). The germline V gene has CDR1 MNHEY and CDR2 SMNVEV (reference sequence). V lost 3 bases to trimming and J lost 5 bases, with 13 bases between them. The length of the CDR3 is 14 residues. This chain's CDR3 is CASSFSGAGTEAFF. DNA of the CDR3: TGTGCCAGCAGTTTTAGTGGGGCTGGGACTGAAGCTTTCTTT.

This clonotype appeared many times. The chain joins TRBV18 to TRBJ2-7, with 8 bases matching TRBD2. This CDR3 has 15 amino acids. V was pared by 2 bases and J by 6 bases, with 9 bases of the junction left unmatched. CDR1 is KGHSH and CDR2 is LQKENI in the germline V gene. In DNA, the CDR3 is TGTGCCAGCTCACCAATGCCGAGCGGGAGTTCCGAGCAGTACTTC. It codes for CASSPMPSGSSEQYF.

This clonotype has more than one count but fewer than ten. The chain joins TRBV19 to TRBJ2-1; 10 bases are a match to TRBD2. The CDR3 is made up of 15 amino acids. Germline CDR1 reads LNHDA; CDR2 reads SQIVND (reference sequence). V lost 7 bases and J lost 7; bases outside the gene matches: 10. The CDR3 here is CASKQASGSLNEQFF. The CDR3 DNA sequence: TGTGCCAGTAAACAAGCTAGCGGGAGTCTAAATGAGCAGTTCTTC.

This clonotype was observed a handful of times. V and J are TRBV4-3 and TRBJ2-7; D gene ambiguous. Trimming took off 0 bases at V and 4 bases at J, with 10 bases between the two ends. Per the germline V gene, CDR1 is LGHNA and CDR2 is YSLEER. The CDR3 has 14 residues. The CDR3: CASSQESRWYEQYV. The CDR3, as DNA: TGCGCCAGCAGCCAAGAATCAAGGTGGTACGAGCAGTACGTC.

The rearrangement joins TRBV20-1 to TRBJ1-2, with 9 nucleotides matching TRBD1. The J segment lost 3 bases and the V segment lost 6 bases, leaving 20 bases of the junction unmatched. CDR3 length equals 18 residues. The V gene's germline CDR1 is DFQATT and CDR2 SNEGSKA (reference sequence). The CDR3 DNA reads TGCAGTGCACCATCCCACGAGAGCAAACAGGGGGCGTACTATGGCTACACCTTC. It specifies CSAPSHESKQGAYYGYTF.

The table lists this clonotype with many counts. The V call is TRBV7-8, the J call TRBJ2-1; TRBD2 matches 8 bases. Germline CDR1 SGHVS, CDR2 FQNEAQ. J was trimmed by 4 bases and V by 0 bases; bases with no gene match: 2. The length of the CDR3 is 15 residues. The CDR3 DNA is TGTGCCAGCAGCTTAGCTAGCGGGGTGTACAATGAGCAGTTCTTC. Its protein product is CASSLASGVYNEQFF.

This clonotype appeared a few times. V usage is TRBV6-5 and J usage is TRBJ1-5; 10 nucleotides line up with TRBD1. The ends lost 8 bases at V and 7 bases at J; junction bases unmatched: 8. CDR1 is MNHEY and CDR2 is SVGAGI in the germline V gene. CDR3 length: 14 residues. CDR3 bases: TGTGCCAGCCACCCCGGGACAGGGGTCCAGCCCCAGCATTTT. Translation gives CASHPGTGVQPQHF.

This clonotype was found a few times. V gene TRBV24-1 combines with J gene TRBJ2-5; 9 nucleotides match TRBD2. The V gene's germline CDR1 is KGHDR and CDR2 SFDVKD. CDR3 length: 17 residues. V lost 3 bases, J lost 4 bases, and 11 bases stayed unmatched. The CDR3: CATSDPGGLAGLETQYF. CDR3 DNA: TGTGCCACCAGTGATCCCGGCGGGCTAGCGGGATTAGAGACCCAGTACTTC.